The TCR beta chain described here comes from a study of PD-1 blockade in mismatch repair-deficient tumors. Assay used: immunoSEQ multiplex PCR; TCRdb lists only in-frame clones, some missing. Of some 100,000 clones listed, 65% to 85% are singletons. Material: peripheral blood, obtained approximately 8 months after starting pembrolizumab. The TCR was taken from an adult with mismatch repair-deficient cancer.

CDR3: CASSLGARNEQFF. The CDR3 DNA is TGTGCCAGCAGCTTGGGTGCGCGCAATGAGCAGTTCTTC. V gene TRBV5-6 combines with J gene TRBJ2-1; D is unresolved. Trimming took off 0 bases at V and 6 bases at J, with 7 bases between the two ends. The CDR3 runs 13 residues. The germline V gene encodes CDR1 SGHDT and CDR2 YYEEEE. Full variable domain (outside the CDR3, taken from reference TRBV5-6 and TRBJ2-1): DAGVTQSPTHLIKTRGQQVTLRCSPKSGHDTVSWYQQALGQGPQFIFQYYEEEERQRGNFPDRFSGHQFPNYSSELNVNALLLGDSALYLCASSLGARNEQFFGPGTRLTVL.